The TCR beta chain under discussion was sequenced for a study of blood T cell repertoires in COVID-19. The CDR3 is made up of 13 amino acids. Germline V gene sequence: CDR1 LGHDT, CDR2 YNNKEL (reference sequence). V was clipped by 2 bases and J by 7 bases; unmatched bases: 0. Sequencing used immunoSEQ multiplex PCR; TCRdb keeps in-frame clones, though not all of them. The sample has 120,000 or so clones, roughly three quarters seen once. Material: peripheral blood. This receptor was obtained from a human donor in a cohort sampled during active COVID-19. V and J are TRBV3-1 (or the pseudogene TRBV3-2) and TRBJ1-4, with 8 bases identical to TRBD1. This CDR3 reads CASSQTGGEKLFF. CDR3 DNA: TGTGCCAGCAGCCAAACAGGGGGTGAAAAACTGTTTTTT.